This note documents a single T cell receptor (beta chain) sequence. Antigen unknown. An input of 0.5 to 1 ug of RNA was subjected to reverse transcription using random hexamers. Each CDR3 protein is one row after TCRdb ran MiXCR on the immunoSEQ multiplex PCR reads. Found here are over 150,000 distinct CDR3 sequences, around 94% of them singletons; the top ten hold around 0.1%. Germline-derived CDR1 and CDR2 are ENHRY and SYGVKD. With 4 bases removed from V and 5 bases from J, the gap between germline ends came to 15 bases. The CDR3 is 15 amino acids. The entry originates in a study of CD8 T cells in Susac syndrome. Regarding the study as a whole: The CD4+ T cell repertoires that were profiled in Susac syndrome showed no clonal expansion.

From blood CD8+ and CD4+ T cells, the TCR beta chain was sequenced. Diagnostic criteria defined recently for definite or probable disease were met by the Susac syndrome patients. What was sequenced was CD4+ T cells from PBMCs. The chain recombines TRBV10-3 with TRBJ2-1; D may match TRBD1 or TRBD2 (7 bases each). The TCR was taken from a human donor with Susac syndrome. The CDR3 DNA sequence: TGTGCCATCAGTGTCCCAGGGGGGGGGCACAATGAGCAGTTCTTC. Translation gives CAISVPGGGHNEQFF.